This T cell receptor beta chain is drawn from a study of metastatic and nonmetastatic thyroid tumors. Study information: The authors compared repertoires across blood and tumor or nodule tissue from malignant and benign thyroid patients.

Each patient went into thyroid surgery without having received any treatment. V dropped 4 bases and J dropped 4; count of bases not matched to a gene: 10. The CDR3 contains 16 residues. Germline CDR1 SGHRS, CDR2 YFSETQ. General observations from the study: Significantly greater TCR beta diversity was reportedly found in malignant thyroid tumors than in benign nodules (in blood and tumor).

This clone was seen at least ten times. Its specificity is not known. The authors' processing: Variation in CDR3 across clinicopathological groups served as the basis for constructing a distant-metastasis classifier in papillary thyroid cancer. TCRdb re-called clones via MiXCR from the PCR reads. TCRdb's processing, not the authors' own work, is the source of the V and J calls. This table has approximately 70,000 clones, just over 4% appearing once. The TCR sequence derives from a female donor with papillary thyroid cancer or a benign thyroid nodule (not recorded which). Some clones in this sample may be carry-over from other donors' samples. The gene calls are TRBV5-1 and TRBJ2-2; TRBD1 aligns across 7 bases. The specimen sequenced was blood. CDR3 in DNA: TGCGCCAGCAGCATAAGACAGGGAATGGGCACCGGGGAGCTGTTTTTT. Translating gives CASSIRQGMGTGELFF.